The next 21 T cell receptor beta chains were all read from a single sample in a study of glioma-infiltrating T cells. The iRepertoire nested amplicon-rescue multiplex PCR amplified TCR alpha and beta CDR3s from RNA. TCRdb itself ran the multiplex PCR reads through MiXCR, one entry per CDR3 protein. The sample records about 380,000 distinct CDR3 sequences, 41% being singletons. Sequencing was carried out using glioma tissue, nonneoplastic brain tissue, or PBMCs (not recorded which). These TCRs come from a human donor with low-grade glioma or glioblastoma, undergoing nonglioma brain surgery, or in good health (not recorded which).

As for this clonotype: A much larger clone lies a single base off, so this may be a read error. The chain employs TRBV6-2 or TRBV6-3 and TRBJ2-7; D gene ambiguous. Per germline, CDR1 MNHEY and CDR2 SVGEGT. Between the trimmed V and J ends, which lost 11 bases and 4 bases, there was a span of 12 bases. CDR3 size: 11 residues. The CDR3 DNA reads TGTGCCGCCCGGGTAGATTACGAGCAGTACTTC. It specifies CAARVDYEQYF.

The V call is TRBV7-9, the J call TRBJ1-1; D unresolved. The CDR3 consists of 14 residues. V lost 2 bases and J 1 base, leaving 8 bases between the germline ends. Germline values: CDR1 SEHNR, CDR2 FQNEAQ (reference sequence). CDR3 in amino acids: CASSLILGNTEAFF. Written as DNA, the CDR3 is TGTGCCAGCAGCTTAATTCTTGGGAACACTGAAGCTTTCTTT.

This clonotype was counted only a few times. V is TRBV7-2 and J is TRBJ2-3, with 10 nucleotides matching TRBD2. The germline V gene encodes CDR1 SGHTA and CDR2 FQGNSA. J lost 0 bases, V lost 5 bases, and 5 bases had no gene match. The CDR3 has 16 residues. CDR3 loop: CASSPNSGRSTDTQYF. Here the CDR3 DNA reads TGTGCCAGCAGCCCCAATAGCGGGAGGAGCACAGATACGCAGTATTTT. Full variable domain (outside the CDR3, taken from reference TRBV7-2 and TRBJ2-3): GAGVSQSPSNKVTEKGKDVELRCDPISGHTALYWYRQSLGQGLEFLIYFQGNSAPDKSGLPSDRFSAERTGGSVSTLTIQRTQQEDSAVYLCASSPNSGRSTDTQYFGPGTRLTVL.

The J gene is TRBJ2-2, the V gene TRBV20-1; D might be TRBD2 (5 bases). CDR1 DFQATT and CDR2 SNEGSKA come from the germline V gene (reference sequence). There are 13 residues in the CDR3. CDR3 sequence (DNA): TGCAGCGACTGGACTTCGAACACCGGGGAGCTGTTTTTT. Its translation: CSDWTSNTGELFF.

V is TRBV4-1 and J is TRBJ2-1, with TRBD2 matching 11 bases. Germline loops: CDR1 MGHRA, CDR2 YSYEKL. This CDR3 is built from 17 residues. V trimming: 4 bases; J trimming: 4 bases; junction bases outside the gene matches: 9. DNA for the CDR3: TGCGCCAGCAGCCCGACCCGACTAGCGGGAACTTACAATGAGCAGTTCTTC. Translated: CASSPTRLAGTYNEQFF.

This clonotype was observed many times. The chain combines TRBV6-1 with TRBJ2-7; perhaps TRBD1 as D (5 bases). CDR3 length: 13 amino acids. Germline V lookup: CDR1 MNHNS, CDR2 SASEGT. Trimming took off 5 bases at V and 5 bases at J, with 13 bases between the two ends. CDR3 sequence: CASSTLRVDEQYF. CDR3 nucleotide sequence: TGTGCCAGCAGTACGCTCAGGGTTGACGAGCAGTACTTC.

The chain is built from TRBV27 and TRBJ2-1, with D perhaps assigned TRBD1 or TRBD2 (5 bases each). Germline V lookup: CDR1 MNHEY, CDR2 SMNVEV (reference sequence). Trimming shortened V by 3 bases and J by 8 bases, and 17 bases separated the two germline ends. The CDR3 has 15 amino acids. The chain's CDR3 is CASSFMRGRHHEQFF. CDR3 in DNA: TGTGCCAGCAGTTTTATGAGGGGTCGGCACCATGAGCAGTTCTTC.

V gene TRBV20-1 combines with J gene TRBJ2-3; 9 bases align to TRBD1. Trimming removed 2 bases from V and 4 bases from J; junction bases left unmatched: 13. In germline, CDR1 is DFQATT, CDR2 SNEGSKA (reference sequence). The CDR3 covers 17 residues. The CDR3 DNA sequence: TGCAGTGCTAGACTAATTAAAAGGGGACAGGGACCAGATACGCAGTATTTT. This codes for CSARLIKRGQGPDTQYF.

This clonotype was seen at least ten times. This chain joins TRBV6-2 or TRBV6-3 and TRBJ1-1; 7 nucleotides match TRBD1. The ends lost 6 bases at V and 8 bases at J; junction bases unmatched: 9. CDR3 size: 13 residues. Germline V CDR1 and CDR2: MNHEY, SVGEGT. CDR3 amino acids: CASRNPGQLEAFF. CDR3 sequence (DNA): TGTGCCAGCAGGAATCCGGGACAGCTCGAAGCTTTCTTT.

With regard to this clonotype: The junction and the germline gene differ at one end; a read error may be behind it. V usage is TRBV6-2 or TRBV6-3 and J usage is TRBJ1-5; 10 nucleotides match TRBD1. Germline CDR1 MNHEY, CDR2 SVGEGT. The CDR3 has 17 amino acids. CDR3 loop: CASSNPPGQGWVQPLHF. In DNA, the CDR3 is TGTGCCAGCAGCAACCCCCCGGGACAGGGGTGGGTTCAGCCCCTGCATTTT.

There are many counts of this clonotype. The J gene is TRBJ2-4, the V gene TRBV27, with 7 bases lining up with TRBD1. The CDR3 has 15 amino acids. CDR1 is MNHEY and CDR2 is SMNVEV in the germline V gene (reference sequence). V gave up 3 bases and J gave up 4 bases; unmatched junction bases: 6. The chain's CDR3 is CASSFQRDSKNIQYF. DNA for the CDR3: TGTGCCAGCAGTTTTCAACGGGACAGTAAAAACATTCAGTACTTC.

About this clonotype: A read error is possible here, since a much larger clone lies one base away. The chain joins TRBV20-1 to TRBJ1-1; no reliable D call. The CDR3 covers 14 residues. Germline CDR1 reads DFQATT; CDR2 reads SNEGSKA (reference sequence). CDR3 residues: CNALSTGRNTEAFF. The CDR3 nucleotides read TGCAATGCCCTCAGTACGGGTAGGAACACTGAAGCTTTCTTT.

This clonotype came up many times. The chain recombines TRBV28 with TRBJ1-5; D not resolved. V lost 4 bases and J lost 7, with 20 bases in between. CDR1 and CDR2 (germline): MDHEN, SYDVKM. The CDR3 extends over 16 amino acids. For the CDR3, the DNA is TGTGCCAGCAGTTCCCCGAGTAGGGCATTACAACAGCCCCAGCATTTT. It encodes CASSSPSRALQQPQHF.

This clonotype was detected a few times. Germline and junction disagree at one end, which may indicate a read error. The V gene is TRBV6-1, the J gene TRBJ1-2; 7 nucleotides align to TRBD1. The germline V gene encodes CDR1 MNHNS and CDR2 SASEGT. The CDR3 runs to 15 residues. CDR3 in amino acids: CAISERDSLPYGYTF. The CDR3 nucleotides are TGTGCCATCAGTGAGCGGGACAGCTTGCCTTATGGCTACACCTTC.

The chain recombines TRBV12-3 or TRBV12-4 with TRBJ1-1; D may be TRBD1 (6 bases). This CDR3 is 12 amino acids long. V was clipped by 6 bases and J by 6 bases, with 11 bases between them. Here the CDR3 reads CASSVQGSEAFF. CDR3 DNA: TGTGCCAGCAGCGTACAGGGTTCTGAAGCTTTCTTT.

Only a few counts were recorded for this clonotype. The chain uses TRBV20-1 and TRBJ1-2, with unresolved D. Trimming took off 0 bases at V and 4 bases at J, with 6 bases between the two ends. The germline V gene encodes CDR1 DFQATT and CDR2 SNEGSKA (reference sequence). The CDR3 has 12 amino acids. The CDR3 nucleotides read TGCAGTGCTAGAGAGGGAAGCTATGGCTACACCTTC. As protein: CSAREGSYGYTF.

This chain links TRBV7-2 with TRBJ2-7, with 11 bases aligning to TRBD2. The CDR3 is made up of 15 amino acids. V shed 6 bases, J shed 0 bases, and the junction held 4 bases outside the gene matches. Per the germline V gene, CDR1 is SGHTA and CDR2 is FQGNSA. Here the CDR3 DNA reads TGTGCCAGCAGGGGACTAGCGGTTCCCTCCTACGAGCAGTACTTC. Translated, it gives CASRGLAVPSYEQYF.

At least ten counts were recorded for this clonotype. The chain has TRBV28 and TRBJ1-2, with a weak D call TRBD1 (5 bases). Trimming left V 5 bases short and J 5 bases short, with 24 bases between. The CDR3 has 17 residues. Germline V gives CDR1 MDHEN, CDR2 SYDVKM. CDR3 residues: CASSRLSLLNRTYGYTF. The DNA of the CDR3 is TGTGCCAGCAGTCGATTATCCCTTCTAAACAGGACGTATGGCTACACCTTC.

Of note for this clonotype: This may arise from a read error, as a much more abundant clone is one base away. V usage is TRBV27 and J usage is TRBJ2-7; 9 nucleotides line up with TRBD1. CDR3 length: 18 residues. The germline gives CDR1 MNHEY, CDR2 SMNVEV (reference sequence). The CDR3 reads CASSDRDRVSSGSYERYF. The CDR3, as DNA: TGTGCCAGCTCCGACCGGGACAGGGTCTCTAGCGGCTCCTACGAGCGGTACTTC.

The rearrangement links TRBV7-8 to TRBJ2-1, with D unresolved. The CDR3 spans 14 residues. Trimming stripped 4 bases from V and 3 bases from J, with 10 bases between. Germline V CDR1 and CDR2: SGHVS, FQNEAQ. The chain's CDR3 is CASSSHLGYNEQFF. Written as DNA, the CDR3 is TGTGCCAGCAGCTCGCATCTAGGCTACAATGAGCAGTTCTTC.

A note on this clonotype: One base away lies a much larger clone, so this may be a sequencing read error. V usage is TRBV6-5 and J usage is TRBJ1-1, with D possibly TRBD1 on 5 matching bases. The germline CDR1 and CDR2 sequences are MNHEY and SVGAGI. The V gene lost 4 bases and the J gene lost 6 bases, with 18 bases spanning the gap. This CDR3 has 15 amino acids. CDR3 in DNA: TGTGCCAGCAGTTCCCTCAGGGCGGGGGTGGCTGAAGCTTTCTTT. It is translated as CASSSLRAGVAEAFF.